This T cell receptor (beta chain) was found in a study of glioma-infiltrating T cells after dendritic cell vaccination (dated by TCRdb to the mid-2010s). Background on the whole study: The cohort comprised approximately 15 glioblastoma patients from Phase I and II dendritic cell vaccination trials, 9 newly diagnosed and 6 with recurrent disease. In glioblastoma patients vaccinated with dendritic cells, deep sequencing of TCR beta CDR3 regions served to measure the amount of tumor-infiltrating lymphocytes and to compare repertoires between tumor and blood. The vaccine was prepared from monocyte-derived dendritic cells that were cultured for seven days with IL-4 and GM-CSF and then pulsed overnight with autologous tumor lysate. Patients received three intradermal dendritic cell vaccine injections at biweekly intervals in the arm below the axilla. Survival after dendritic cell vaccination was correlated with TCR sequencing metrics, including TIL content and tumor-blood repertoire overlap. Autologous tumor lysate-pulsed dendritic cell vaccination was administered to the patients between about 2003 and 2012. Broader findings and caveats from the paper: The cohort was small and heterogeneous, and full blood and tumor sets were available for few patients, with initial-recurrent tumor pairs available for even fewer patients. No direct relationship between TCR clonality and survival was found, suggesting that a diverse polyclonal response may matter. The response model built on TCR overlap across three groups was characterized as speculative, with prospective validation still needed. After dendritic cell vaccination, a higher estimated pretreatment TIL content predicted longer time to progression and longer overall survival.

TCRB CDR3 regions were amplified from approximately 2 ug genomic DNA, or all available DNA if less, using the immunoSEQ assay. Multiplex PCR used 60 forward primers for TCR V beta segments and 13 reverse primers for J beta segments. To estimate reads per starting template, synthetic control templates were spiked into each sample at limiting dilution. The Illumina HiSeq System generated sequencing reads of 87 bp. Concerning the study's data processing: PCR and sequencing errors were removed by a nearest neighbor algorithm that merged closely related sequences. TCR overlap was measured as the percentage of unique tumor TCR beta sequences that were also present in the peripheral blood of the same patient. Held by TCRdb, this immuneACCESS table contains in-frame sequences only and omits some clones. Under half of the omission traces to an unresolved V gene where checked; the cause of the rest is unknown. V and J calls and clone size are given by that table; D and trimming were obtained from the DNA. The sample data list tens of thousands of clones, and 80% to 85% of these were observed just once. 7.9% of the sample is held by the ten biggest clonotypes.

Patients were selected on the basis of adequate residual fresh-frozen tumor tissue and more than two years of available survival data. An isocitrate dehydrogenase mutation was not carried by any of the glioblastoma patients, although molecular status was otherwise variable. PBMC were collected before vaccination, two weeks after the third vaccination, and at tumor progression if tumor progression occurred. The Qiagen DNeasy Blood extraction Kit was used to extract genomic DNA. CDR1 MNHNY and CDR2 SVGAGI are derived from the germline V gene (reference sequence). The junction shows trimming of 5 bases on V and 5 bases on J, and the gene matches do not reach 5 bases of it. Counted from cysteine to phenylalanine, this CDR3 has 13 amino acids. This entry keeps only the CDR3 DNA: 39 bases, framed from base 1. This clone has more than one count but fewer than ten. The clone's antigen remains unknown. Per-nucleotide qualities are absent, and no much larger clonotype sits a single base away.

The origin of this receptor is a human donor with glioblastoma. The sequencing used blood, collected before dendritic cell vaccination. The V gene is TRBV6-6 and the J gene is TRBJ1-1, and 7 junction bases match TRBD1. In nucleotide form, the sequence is TGTGCCAGCAGTCCATCAGGGGGTACTGAAGCTTTCTTT. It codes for CASSPSGGTEAFF.